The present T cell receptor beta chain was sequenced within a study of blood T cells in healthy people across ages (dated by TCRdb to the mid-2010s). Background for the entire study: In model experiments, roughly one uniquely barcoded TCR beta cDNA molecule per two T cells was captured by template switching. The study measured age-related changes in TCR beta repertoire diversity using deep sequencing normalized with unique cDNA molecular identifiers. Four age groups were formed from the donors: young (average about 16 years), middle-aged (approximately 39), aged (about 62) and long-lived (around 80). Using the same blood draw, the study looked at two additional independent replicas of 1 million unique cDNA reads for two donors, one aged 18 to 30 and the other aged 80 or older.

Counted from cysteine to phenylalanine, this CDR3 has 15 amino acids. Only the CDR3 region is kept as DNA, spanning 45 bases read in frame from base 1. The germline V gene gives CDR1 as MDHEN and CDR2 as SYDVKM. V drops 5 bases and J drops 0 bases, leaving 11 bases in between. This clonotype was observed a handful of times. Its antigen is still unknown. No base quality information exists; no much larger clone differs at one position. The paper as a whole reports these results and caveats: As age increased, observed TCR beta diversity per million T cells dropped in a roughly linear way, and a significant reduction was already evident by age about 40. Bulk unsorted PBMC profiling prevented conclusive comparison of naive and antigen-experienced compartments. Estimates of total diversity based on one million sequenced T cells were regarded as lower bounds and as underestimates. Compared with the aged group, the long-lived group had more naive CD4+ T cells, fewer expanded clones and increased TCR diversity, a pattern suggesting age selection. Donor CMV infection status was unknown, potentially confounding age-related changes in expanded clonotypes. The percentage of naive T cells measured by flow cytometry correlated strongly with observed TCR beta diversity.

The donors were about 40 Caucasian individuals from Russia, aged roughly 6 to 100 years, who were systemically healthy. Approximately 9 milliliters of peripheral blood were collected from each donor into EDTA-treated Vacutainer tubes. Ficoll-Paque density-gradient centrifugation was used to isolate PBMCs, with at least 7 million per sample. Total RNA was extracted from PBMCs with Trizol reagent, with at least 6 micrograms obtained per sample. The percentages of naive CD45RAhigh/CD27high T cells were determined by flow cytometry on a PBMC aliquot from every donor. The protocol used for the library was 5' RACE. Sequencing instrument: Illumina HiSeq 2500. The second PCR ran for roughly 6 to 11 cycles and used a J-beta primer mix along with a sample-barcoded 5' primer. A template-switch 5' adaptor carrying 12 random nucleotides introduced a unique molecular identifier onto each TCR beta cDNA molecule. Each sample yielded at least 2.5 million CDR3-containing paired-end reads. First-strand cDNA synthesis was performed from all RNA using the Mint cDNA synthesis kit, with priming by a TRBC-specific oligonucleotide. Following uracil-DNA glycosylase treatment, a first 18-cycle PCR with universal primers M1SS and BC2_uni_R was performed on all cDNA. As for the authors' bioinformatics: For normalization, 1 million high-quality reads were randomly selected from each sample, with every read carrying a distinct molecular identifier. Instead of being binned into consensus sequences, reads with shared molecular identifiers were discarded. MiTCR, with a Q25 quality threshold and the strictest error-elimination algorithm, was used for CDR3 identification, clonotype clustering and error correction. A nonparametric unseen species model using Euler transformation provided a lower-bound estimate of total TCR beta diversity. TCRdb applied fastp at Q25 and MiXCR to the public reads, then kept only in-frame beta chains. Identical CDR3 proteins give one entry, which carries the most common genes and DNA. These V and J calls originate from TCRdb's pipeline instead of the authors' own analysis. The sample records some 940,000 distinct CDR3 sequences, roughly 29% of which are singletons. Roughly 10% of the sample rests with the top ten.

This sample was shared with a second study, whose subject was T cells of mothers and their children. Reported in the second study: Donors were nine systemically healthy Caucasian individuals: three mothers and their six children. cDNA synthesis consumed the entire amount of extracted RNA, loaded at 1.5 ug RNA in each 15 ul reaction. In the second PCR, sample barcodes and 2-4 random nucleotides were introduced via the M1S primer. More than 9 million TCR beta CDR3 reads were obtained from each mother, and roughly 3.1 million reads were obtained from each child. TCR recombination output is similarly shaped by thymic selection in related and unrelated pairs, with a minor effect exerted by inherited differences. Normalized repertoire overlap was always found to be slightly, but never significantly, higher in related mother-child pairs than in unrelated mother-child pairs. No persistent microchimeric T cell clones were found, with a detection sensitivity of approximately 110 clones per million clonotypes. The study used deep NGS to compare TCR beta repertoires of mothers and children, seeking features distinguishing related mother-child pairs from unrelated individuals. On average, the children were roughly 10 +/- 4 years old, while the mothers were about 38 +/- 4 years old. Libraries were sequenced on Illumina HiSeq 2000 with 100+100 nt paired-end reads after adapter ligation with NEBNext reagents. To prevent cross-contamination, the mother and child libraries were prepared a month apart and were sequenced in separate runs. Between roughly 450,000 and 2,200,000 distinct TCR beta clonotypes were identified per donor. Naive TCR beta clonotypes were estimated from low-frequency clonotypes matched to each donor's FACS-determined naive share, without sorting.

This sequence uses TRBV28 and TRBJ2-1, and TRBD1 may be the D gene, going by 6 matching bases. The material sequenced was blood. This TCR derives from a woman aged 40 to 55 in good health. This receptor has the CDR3 CASSETGSSYNEQFF. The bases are TGTGCCAGCAGTGAAACAGGGAGCTCCTACAATGAGCAGTTCTTC.